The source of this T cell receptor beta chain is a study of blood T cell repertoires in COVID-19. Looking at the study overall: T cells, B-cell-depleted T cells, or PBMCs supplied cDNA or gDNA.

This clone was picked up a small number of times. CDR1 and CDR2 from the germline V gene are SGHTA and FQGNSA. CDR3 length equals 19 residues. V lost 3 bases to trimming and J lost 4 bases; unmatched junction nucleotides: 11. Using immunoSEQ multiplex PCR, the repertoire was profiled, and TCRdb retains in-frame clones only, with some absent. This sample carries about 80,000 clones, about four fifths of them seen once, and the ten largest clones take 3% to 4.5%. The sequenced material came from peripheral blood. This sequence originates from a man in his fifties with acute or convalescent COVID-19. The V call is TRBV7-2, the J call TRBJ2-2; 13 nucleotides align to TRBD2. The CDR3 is CASSFRGTSGARATGELFF. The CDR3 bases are TGTGCCAGCAGCTTTCGAGGGACTAGCGGGGCCCGGGCCACCGGGGAGCTGTTTTTT.